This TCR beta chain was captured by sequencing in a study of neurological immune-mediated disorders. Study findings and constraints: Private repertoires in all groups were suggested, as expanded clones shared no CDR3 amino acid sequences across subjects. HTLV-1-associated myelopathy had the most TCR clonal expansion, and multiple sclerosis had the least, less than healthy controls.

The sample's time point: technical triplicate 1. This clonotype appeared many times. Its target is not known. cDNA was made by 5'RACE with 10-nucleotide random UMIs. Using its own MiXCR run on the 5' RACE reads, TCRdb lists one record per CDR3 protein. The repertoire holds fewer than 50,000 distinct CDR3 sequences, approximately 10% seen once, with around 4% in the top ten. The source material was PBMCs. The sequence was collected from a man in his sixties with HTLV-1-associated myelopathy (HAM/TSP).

This CDR3 is CSALISAPGTSRFGELFF. DNA of the CDR3: TGCAGTGCCCTCATATCGGCCCCCGGGACTAGTAGATTCGGGGAGCTGTTTTTT. The chain couples TRBV20-1 to TRBJ2-2; 8 bases line up with TRBD2. CDR1 is DFQATT and CDR2 is SNEGSKA in the germline V gene (reference sequence). V shed 6 bases and J 7 bases; nucleotides not matched to a gene: 22. The CDR3 spans 18 residues.